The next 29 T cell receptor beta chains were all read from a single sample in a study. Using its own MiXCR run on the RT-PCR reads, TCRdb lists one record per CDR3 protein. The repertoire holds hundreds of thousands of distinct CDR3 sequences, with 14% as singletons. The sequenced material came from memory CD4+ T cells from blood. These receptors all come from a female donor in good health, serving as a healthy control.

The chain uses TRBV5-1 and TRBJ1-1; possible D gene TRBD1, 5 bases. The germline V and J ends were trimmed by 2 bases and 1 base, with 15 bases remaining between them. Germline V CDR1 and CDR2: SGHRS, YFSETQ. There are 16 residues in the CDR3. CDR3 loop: CASSLPRDGGNTEAFF. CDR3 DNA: TGCGCCAGCAGCTTACCCCGGGACGGGGGGAACACTGAAGCTTTCTTT.

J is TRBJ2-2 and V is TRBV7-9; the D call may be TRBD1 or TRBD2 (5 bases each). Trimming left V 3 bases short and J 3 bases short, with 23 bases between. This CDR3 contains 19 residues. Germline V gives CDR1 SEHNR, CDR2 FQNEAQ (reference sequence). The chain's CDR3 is CASSLGLNSVRGDTGELFF. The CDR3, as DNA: TGTGCCAGCAGCTTGGGTCTAAATAGCGTCCGAGGGGACACCGGGGAGCTGTTTTTT.

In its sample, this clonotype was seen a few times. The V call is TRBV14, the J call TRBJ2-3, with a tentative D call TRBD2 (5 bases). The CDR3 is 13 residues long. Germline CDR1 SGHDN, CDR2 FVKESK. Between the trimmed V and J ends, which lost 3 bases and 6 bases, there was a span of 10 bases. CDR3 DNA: TGTGCCAGCAGCCAGGGAGCCGGGGATACGCAGTATTTT. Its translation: CASSQGAGDTQYF.

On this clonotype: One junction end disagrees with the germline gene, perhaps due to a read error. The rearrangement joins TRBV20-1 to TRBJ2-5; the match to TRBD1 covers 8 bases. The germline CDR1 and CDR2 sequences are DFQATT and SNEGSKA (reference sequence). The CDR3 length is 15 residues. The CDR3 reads CSSRRPGQGGETQYF. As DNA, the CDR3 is TGCAGTTCTAGACGCCCCGGACAGGGAGGAGAGACCCAGTACTTC.

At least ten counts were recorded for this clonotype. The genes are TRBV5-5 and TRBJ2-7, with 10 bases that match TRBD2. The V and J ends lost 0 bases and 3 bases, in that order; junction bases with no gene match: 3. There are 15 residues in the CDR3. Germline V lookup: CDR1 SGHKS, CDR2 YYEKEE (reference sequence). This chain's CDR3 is CASSLELAGYYEQYF. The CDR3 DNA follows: TGTGCCAGCAGCTTGGAACTAGCGGGGTACTACGAGCAGTACTTC. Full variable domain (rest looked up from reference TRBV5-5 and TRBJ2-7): DAGVTQSPTHLIKTRGQQVTLRCSPISGHKSVSWYQQVLGQGPQFIFQYYEKEERGRGNFPDRFSARQFPNYSSELNVNALLLGDSALYLCASSLELAGYYEQYFGPGTRLTVT.

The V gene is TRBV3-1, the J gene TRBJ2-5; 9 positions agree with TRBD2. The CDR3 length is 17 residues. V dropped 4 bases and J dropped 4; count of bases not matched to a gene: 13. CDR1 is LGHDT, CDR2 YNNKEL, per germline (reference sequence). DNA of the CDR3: TGTGCCAGCAGCCCCGGCGGAGTAGCGGGAGTAGTAGAGACCCAGTACTTC. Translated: CASSPGGVAGVVETQYF.

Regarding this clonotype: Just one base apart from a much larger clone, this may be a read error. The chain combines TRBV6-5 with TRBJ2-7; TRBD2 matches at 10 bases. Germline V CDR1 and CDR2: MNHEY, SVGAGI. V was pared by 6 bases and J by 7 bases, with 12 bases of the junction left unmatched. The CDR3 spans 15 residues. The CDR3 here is CASSRGLAQYNEQYF. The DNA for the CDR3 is TGTGCCAGCAGCCGGGGACTAGCGCAGTACAATGAGCAGTACTTC.

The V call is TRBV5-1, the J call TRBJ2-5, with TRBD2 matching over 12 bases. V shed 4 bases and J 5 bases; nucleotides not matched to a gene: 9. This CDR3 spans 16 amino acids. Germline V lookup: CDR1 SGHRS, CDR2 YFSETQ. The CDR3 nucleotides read TGCGCCAGCAGCCAAACGACTAGCGGGAGAGAGGAGACCCAGTACTTC. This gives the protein CASSQTTSGREETQYF.

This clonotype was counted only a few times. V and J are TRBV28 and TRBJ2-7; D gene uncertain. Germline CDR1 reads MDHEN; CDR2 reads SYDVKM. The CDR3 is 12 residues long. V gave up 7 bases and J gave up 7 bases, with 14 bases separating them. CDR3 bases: TGTGCCAGCACCCCCCGGGTGGGGGAGCAGTACTTC. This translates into CASTPRVGEQYF.

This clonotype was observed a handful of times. Here the CDR3 reads CATIFRGVGANVLTF. CDR3 DNA sequence: TGTGCCACCATCTTCAGGGGGGTTGGGGCCAACGTCCTGACTTTC. V gene TRBV24-1 combines with J gene TRBJ2-6; maybe TRBD1 (7 bases). This CDR3 contains 15 residues. CDR1 KGHDR and CDR2 SFDVKD come from the germline V gene. V was trimmed by 8 bases and J by 3 bases, leaving 13 bases between them.

The CDR3 bases are TGTGCCAGCAGCCAAGAAAGGGGGCTAGCGGGAGGATACGCCAAAAACATTCAGTACTTC. As protein: CASSQERGLAGGYAKNIQYF. The rearrangement joins TRBV3-1 to TRBJ2-4; 11 bases fit TRBD2. Per the germline V gene, CDR1 is LGHDT and CDR2 is YNNKEL (reference sequence). The CDR3 runs to 20 residues. Trimming at V came to 0 bases and at J to 1 base, leaving 11 bases not matched to a gene. Full variable domain (missing parts from reference TRBV3-1 and TRBJ2-4): DTAVSQTPKYLVTQMGNDKSIKCEQNLGHDTMYWYKQDSKKFLKIMFSYNNKELIINETVPNRFSPKSPDKAHLNLHINSLELGDSAVYFCASSQERGLAGGYAKNIQYFGAGTRLSVL.

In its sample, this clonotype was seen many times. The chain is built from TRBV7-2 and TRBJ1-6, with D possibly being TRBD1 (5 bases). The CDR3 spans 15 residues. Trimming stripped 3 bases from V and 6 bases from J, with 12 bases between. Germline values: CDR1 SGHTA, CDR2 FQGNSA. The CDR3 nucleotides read TGTGCCAGCAGCTTCGCACAGGTGGTTAATTCACCCCTCCACTTT. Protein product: CASSFAQVVNSPLHF.

The CDR3 region has the DNA TGCGCCAGCAGCTTGGCCGCAACACAGGGAGGATCACCCCTCCACTTT. It specifies CASSLAATQGGSPLHF. The gene calls are TRBV5-1 and TRBJ1-6; a weak D match, TRBD1 (6 bases). V was cut by 0 bases and J by 10 bases, with 17 bases left in between. The germline V gene encodes CDR1 SGHRS and CDR2 YFSETQ. The CDR3 length is 16 residues. Complete variable domain (other parts from reference TRBV5-1 and TRBJ1-6): KAGVTQTPRYLIKTRGQQVTLSCSPISGHRSVSWYQQTPGQGLQFLFEYFSETQRNKGNFPGRFSGRQFSNSRSEMNVSTLELGDSALYLCASSLAATQGGSPLHFGNGTRLTVT.

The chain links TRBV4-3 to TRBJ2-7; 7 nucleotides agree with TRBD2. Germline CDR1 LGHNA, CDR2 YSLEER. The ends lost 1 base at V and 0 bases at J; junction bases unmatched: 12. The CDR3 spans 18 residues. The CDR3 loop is CASSQGTRQAVSSYEQYF. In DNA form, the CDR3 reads TGCGCCAGCAGCCAAGGGACTAGACAAGCCGTCAGCTCCTACGAGCAGTACTTC.

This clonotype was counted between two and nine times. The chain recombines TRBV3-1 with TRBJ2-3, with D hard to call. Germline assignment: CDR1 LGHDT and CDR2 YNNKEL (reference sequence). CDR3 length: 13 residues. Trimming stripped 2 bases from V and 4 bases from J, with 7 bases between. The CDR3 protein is CASSQIRADTQYF. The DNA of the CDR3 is TGTGCCAGCAGCCAAATCCGGGCAGATACGCAGTATTTT.

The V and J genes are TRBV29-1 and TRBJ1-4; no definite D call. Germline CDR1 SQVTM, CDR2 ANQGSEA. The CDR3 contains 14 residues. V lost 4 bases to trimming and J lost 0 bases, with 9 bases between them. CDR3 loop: CSVARSATNEKLFF. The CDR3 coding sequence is TGCAGCGTTGCCAGAAGTGCAACTAATGAAAAACTGTTTTTT.

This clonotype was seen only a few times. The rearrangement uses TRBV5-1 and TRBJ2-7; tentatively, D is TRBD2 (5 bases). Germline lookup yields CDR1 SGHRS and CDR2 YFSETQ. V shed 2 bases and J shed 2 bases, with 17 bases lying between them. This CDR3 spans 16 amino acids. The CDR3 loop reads CASSFQADLGTYEQYF. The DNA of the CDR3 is TGCGCCAGCAGCTTTCAAGCGGACCTTGGCACCTACGAGCAGTACTTC. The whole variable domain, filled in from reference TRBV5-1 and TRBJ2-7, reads KAGVTQTPRYLIKTRGQQVTLSCSPISGHRSVSWYQQTPGQGLQFLFEYFSETQRNKGNFPGRFSGRQFSNSRSEMNVSTLELGDSALYLCASSFQADLGTYEQYFGPGTRLTVT.

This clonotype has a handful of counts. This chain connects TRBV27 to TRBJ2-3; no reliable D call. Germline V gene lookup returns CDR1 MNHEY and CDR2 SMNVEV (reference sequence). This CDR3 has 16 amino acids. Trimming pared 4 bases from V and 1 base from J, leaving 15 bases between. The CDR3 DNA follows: TGTGCCAGCAGTTGGTCGTTCGCAAGGGGCACAGATACGCAGTATTTT. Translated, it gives CASSWSFARGTDTQYF.

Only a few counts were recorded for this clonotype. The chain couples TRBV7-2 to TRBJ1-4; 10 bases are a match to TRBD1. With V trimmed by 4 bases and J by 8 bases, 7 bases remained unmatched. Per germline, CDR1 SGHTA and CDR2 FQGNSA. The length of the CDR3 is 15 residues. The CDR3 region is CASSYSGTGEEKLFF. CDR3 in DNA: TGTGCCAGCAGCTACTCCGGGACAGGGGAGGAAAAACTGTTTTTT.

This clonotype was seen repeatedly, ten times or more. The CDR3 DNA reads TGCAGCGCCACGGACAGGTCCAGCTCCTACGAGCAGTACTTC. This sequence encodes CSATDRSSSYEQYF. This rearrangement joins TRBV29-1 to TRBJ2-7; 7 nucleotides align to TRBD1. With 7 bases clipped from V and 0 bases from J, the junction kept 9 bases outside the gene matches. Germline V lookup: CDR1 SQVTM, CDR2 ANQGSEA. CDR3 size: 14 residues.

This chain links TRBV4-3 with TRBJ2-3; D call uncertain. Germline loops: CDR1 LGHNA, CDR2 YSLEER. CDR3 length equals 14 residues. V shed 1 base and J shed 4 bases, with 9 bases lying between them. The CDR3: CASSQAEWADTQYF. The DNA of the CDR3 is TGCGCCAGCAGCCAAGCCGAGTGGGCAGATACGCAGTATTTT.

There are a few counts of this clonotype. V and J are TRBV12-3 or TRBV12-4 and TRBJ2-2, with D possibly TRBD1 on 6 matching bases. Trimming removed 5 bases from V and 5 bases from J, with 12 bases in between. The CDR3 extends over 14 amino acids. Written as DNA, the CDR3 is TGTGCCAGCAGTAGGGGCAGGGGTACCGGGGAGCTGTTTTTT. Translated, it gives CASSRGRGTGELFF.

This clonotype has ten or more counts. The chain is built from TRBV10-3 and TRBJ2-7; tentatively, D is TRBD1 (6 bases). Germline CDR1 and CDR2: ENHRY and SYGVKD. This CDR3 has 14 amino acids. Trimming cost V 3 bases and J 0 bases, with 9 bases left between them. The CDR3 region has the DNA TGTGCCATCAGTGATGAACAGGGCTCCTACGAGCAGTACTTC. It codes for CAISDEQGSYEQYF.

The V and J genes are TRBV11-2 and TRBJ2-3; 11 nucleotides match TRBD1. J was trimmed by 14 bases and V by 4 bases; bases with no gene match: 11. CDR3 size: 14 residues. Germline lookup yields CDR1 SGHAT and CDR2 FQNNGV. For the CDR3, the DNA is TGTGCCAGCAGCTACGGACAGGGGGCACGATCGGCGTATTTT. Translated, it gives CASSYGQGARSAYF.

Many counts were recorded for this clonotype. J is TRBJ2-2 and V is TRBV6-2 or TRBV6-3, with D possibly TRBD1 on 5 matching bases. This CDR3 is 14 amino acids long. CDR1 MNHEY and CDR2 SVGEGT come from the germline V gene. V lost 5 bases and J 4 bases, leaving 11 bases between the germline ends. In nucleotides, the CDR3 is TGTGCCAGCAGTGAAGGCCAGGGCACCGGGGAGCTGTTTTTT. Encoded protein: CASSEGQGTGELFF.

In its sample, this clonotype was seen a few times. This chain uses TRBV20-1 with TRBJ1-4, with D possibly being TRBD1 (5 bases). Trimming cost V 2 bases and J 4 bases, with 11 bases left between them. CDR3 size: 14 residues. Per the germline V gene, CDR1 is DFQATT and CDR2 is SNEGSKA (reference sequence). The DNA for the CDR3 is TGCAGTGCTAGAATTTCGGGACTTAATGAAAAACTGTTTTTT. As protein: CSARISGLNEKLFF.

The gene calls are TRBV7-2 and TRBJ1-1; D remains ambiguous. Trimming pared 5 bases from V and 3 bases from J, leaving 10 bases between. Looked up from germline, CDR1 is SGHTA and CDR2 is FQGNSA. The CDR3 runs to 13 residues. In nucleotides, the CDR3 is TGTGCCAGCAGCCATGGCGGACACACTGAAGCTTTCTTT. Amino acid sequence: CASSHGGHTEAFF.

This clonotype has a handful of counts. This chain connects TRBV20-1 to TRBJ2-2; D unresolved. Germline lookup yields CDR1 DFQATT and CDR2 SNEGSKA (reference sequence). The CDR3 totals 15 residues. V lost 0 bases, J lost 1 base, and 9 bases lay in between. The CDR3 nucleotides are TGCAGTGCTAGAGATCGCCTCCTGAACACCGGGGAGCTGTTTTTT. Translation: CSARDRLLNTGELFF.

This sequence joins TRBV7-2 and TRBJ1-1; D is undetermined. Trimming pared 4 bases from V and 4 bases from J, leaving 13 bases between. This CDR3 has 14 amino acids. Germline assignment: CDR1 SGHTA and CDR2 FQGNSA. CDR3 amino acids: CASSSTNMGTEAFF. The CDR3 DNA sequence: TGTGCCAGCAGCTCAACAAATATGGGCACTGAAGCTTTCTTT.